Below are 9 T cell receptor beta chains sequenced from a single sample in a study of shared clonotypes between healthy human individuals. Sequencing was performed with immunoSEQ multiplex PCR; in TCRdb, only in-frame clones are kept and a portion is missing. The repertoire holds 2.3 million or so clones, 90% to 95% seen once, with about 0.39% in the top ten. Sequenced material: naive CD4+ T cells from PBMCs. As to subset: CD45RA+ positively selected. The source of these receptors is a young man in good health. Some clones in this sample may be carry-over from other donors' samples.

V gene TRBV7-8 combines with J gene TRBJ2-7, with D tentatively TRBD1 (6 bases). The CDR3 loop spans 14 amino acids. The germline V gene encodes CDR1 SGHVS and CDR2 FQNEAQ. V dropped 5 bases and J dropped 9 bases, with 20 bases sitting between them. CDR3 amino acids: CASSLGIGQSPQYF. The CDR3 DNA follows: TGTGCCAGCAGCCTCGGGATAGGACAGTCTCCGCAGTACTTC.

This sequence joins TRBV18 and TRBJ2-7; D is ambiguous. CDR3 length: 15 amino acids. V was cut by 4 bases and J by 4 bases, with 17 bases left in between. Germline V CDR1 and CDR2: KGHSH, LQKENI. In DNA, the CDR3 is TGTGCCAGCTCACAGGGCGGCTCCCCAGGTTACGAGCAGTACTTC. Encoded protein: CASSQGGSPGYEQYF.

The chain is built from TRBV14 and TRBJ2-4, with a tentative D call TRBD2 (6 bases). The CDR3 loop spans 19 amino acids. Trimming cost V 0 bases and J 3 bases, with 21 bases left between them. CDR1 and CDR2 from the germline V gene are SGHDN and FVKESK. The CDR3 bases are TGTGCCAGCAGCCAAGAGCGTGGGGACTGGTCCTATGGCAAAAACATTCAGTACTTC. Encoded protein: CASSQERGDWSYGKNIQYF.

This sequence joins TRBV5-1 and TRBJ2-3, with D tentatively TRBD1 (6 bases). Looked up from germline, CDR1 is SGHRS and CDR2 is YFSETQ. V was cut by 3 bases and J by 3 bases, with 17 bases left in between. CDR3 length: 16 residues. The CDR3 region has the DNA TGCGCCAGCAGCTGGGCGACAGGCGCTGGAACAGATACGCAGTATTTT. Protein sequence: CASSWATGAGTDTQYF.

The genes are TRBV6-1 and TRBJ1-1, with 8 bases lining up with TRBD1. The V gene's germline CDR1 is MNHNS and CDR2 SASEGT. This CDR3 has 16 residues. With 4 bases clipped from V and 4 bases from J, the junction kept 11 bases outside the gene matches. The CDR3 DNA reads TGTGCCAGCAGTGGAGTGACAGGGGCCTTTGGCACTGAAGCTTTCTTT. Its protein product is CASSGVTGAFGTEAFF.

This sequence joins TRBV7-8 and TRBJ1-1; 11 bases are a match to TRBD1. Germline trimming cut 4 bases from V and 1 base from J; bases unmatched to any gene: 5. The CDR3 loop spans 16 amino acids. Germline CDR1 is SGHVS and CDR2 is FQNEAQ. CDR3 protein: CASSSGQGAWNTEAFF. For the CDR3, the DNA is TGTGCCAGCAGCTCTGGACAGGGGGCTTGGAACACTGAAGCTTTCTTT.

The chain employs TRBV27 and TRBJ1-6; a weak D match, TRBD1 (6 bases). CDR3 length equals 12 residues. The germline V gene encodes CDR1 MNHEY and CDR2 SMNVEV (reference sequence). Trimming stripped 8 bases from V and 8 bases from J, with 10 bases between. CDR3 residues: CASCRGDSPLHF. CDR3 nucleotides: TGTGCCAGCTGTAGGGGGGATTCACCCCTCCACTTT.

The CDR3 protein is CASSRPGQGHSYEQYF. CDR3 in DNA: TGCGCCAGCAGCAGACCGGGACAGGGGCACTCCTACGAGCAGTACTTC. This rearrangement joins TRBV4-3 to TRBJ2-7; 10 positions match TRBD1. CDR1 is LGHNA, CDR2 YSLEER, per germline. V shed 5 bases and J 0 bases; nucleotides not matched to a gene: 7. The CDR3 has 16 residues.

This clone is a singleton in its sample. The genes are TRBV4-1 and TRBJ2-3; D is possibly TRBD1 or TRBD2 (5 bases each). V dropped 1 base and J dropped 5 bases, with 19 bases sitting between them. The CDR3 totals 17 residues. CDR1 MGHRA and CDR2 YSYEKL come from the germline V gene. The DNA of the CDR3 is TGCGCCAGCAGCCAAGTTTCGATGGGGCCCGAGGGAGATACGCAGTATTTT. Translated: CASSQVSMGPEGDTQYF.